This entry lists 27 T cell receptor beta chains sequenced from one sample in a study of shared clonotypes between healthy human individuals. Sequencing was performed with immunoSEQ multiplex PCR; in TCRdb, only in-frame clones are kept and a portion is missing. The data hold 2 million to 2.5 million clones, with nearly 97% observed a single time. Input material: naive CD4+ T cells sorted from blood. As for subset: CD45RA+ positively selected. These receptors were taken from a man in his late teens or twenties in good health.

The genes are TRBV30 and TRBJ1-3; no reliable D call. This CDR3 is 14 amino acids long. With 0 bases removed from V and 3 bases from J, the gap between germline ends came to 9 bases. Germline loops: CDR1 GTSNPN, CDR2 SVGIG (reference sequence). In DNA form, the CDR3 reads TGTGCCTGGAGTGTGGGAGGCCGTGGAAACACCATATATTTT. Residues: CAWSVGGRGNTIYF.

V is TRBV7-8 and J is TRBJ2-3; 14 nucleotides match TRBD2. The trim removed 0 bases at V and 8 bases at J, leaving 1 base unmatched. Germline loops: CDR1 SGHVS, CDR2 FQNEAQ. The CDR3 contains 15 residues. The CDR3 DNA reads as TGTGCCAGCAGCTTAGCCGGGACTAGCGGGAGTACGCAGTATTTT. This codes for CASSLAGTSGSTQYF.

V is TRBV19 and J is TRBJ1-5; TRBD1 is a possible D gene (6 bases). Trimming pared 1 base from V and 10 bases from J, leaving 14 bases between. This CDR3 has 14 amino acids. Germline lookup yields CDR1 LNHDA and CDR2 SQIVND (reference sequence). The DNA for the CDR3 is TGTGCCAGTAGTATAGTACAGGGTGGCCAACCCCAGCATTTT. It specifies CASSIVQGGQPQHF.

The chain has TRBV30 and TRBJ2-5; perhaps TRBD2 as D (5 bases). Trimming cost V 3 bases and J 6 bases, with 14 bases left between them. Germline V lookup: CDR1 GTSNPN, CDR2 SVGIG (reference sequence). The CDR3 runs to 13 residues. Here the CDR3 reads CAWRMGIGKTQYF. The CDR3 DNA follows: TGTGCCTGGAGGATGGGGATCGGGAAGACCCAGTACTTC.

The chain employs TRBV7-8 and TRBJ1-2; 7 nucleotides agree with TRBD1. After removal of 6 bases from V and 6 bases from J, the junction contained 10 bases not matched to a gene. From germline, CDR1 is SGHVS and CDR2 FQNEAQ. The CDR3 covers 14 residues. The CDR3 loop reads CASSTQGFVDGYTF. CDR3 in DNA: TGTGCCAGCAGTACACAGGGGTTTGTCGATGGCTACACCTTC.

The V call is TRBV30, the J call TRBJ1-1; D is unclear. V was pared by 3 bases and J by 5 bases, with 10 bases between. This CDR3 region has 12 residues. From germline, CDR1 is GTSNPN and CDR2 SVGIG (reference sequence). The CDR3 loop reads CAWSHGSTEAFF. In nucleotides, the CDR3 is TGTGCCTGGAGCCATGGATCGACTGAAGCTTTCTTT. Full variable domain (remainder filled in from reference TRBV30 and TRBJ1-1): SQTIHQWPATLVQPVGSPLSLECTVEGTSNPNLYWYRQAAGRGLQLLFYSVGIGQISSEVPQNLSASRPQDRQFILSSKKLLLSDSGFYLCAWSHGSTEAFFGQGTRLTVV.

This clone has a single count. The rearrangement joins TRBV5-3 to TRBJ2-5; D uncertain. TRBV5-3 is reported as an ORF; its role is uncertain. This CDR3 is built from 13 residues. Trimming removed 2 bases from V and 2 bases from J, with 7 bases in between. CDR3 sequence (DNA): TGTGCCAGAAGCTTATCGCAGCAAGAGACCCAGTACTTC. Protein: CARSLSQQETQYF.

This chain links TRBV7-6 with TRBJ2-5, with 8 positions matching TRBD2. V lost 7 bases, J lost 1 base, and 8 bases stayed unmatched. This CDR3 region has 15 residues. Germline V gene sequence: CDR1 SGHVS, CDR2 FNYEAQ. The DNA of the CDR3 is TGTGCCAGCAACCGAGCGGGGGCCACCCAAGAGACCCAGTACTTC. The encoded protein is CASNRAGATQETQYF.

Only one count was recorded for this clone. This rearrangement joins TRBV5-4 to TRBJ2-4; maybe TRBD2 (5 bases). Germline values: CDR1 SGHNT, CDR2 YYREEE (reference sequence). The CDR3 spans 13 residues. The V gene lost 4 bases and the J gene lost 8 bases, with 13 bases spanning the gap. The CDR3 is CASSVRGADIQYF. CDR3 nucleotides: TGTGCCAGCAGCGTCCGGGGTGCGGACATTCAGTACTTC.

This clone has a single count. The chain recombines TRBV6-1 with TRBJ2-1; 8 bases match TRBD1. Trimming cost V 8 bases and J 6 bases; bases outside gene matches: 9. The CDR3 is 14 residues long. Germline CDR1 MNHNS, CDR2 SASEGT. CDR3 amino acids: CASRAWTGFNEQFF. The CDR3 region has the DNA TGTGCCAGCCGAGCCTGGACAGGGTTCAATGAGCAGTTCTTC.

The rearrangement joins TRBV10-3 to TRBJ1-5, with D hard to call. Germline V gene data show CDR1 as ENHRY and CDR2 as SYGVKD. The CDR3 spans 15 residues. V was trimmed by 2 bases and J by 2 bases, leaving 10 bases between them. The CDR3 DNA is TGTGCCATCAGTGAGATGAGGGATGGCAATCAGCCCCAGCATTTT. It yields the protein CAISEMRDGNQPQHF.

The chain has TRBV27 and TRBJ2-1; TRBD2 aligns across 7 bases. CDR1 MNHEY and CDR2 SMNVEV come from the germline V gene (reference sequence). The J segment lost 16 bases and the V segment lost 3 bases, leaving 12 bases of the junction unmatched. CDR3 size: 13 residues. CDR3 sequence reads: CASSLSGLAASFF. The CDR3 nucleotides are TGTGCCAGCAGTTTGAGTGGGCTAGCGGCGTCTTTCTTC.

The chain recombines TRBV6-1 with TRBJ2-2; perhaps TRBD1 as D (5 bases). Germline values: CDR1 MNHNS, CDR2 SASEGT. The CDR3 length is 16 residues. Between the trimmed V and J ends, which lost 3 bases and 0 bases, there was a span of 11 bases. CDR3 protein: CASSDRTPTNTGELFF. The CDR3 nucleotides read TGTGCCAGCAGTGACCGGACACCTACGAACACCGGGGAGCTGTTTTTT.

This clone has a single count. The chain uses TRBV6-1 and TRBJ2-4; 8 bases line up with TRBD1. Germline V CDR1 and CDR2: MNHNS, SASEGT. The CDR3 is 16 residues long. V was clipped by 4 bases and J by 2 bases; unmatched bases: 7. The CDR3 reads CASSGQGSGSKNIQYF. DNA of the CDR3: TGTGCCAGCAGTGGACAGGGGAGCGGGTCCAAAAACATTCAGTACTTC.

The V and J genes are TRBV9 and TRBJ2-1; 13 bases match TRBD2. J gave up 5 bases and V 4 bases, and 18 bases lay outside the gene matches. Looked up from germline, CDR1 is SGDLS and CDR2 is YYNGEE. This CDR3 spans 20 amino acids. As DNA, the CDR3 is TGTGCCAGCAGCCCCCGGGGGGGACTAGCGGGACCCACCCAAAACAATGAGCAGTTCTTC. It translates to CASSPRGGLAGPTQNNEQFF.

This clone has just one count. The same CDR3 arises from other DNA sequences in this sample as well. This chain joins TRBV5-1 and TRBJ2-7, with 7 positions matching TRBD2. Germline V gene sequence: CDR1 SGHRS, CDR2 YFSETQ. This CDR3 contains 15 residues. The V and J ends lost 0 bases and 1 base, in that order; junction bases with no gene match: 4. Here the CDR3 reads CASSLGRGSSYEQYF. The CDR3 DNA sequence: TGCGCCAGCAGCTTGGGGCGGGGGTCTTCCTACGAGCAGTACTTC.

The V call is TRBV7-8, the J call TRBJ1-2; TRBD1 aligns across 10 bases. CDR1 SGHVS and CDR2 FQNEAQ come from the germline V gene. The CDR3 is 14 residues long. The trim removed 1 base at V and 6 bases at J, leaving 2 bases unmatched. This CDR3 reads CASSLGQGANGYTF. DNA of the CDR3: TGTGCCAGCAGCTTAGGACAGGGGGCAAATGGCTACACCTTC.

The V and J genes are TRBV6-1 and TRBJ2-1; no definite D call. Germline CDR1 reads MNHNS; CDR2 reads SASEGT. The length of the CDR3 is 16 residues. Trimming removed 1 base at V and 4 bases at J, with 14 bases between. The CDR3: CASSEESLVGYNEQFF. The CDR3 bases are TGTGCCAGCAGTGAAGAATCCCTAGTTGGTTACAATGAGCAGTTCTTC.

CDR3 residues: CAISESGSGGILQETQYF. In nucleotides, the CDR3 is TGTGCCATCAGTGAGTCGGGGAGCGGGGGGATCCTACAAGAGACCCAGTACTTC. This chain joins TRBV10-3 and TRBJ2-5, with 9 bases fitting TRBD2. This CDR3 is built from 18 residues. V shed 0 bases and J 2 bases; nucleotides not matched to a gene: 10. CDR1 and CDR2 (germline): ENHRY, SYGVKD.

V gene TRBV5-1 combines with J gene TRBJ1-3; perhaps TRBD1 as D (5 bases). The germline CDR1 and CDR2 sequences are SGHRS and YFSETQ. The CDR3 length is 17 residues. The ends were cut back, 9 bases at V and 0 bases at J, with 22 bases in the middle. Written as DNA, the CDR3 is TGCGCCAATAAAACCCCCCGACAGCGGAGCTCTGGAAACACCATATATTTT. Amino acid sequence: CANKTPRQRSSGNTIYF.

The chain joins TRBV7-2 to TRBJ1-1; no firm D call. The CDR3 covers 13 residues. Trimming pared 3 bases from V and 0 bases from J, leaving 5 bases between. Germline loops: CDR1 SGHTA, CDR2 FQGNSA. The CDR3 is CASSFMMNTEAFF. The CDR3 DNA is TGTGCCAGCAGCTTTATGATGAACACTGAAGCTTTCTTT.

This sequence joins TRBV11-2 and TRBJ1-3, with D tentatively TRBD1 (5 bases). CDR3 length equals 16 residues. V was clipped by 2 bases and J by 0 bases, with 11 bases between them. The germline V gene has CDR1 SGHAT and CDR2 FQNNGV. In DNA, the CDR3 is TGTGCCAGCAGCTTAAGGGGAGGGAGCTCTGGAAACACCATATATTTT. It codes for CASSLRGGSSGNTIYF.

CDR3 DNA sequence: TGCGCCAGCAGCTTGGGGACGGCTACACTTAGGAGCTCCTATAATTCACCCCTCCACTTT. Encoded protein: CASSLGTATLRSSYNSPLHF. This rearrangement joins TRBV5-1 to TRBJ1-6; D ambiguous. The V end lost 0 bases, the J end lost 0 bases, and 19 bases lay between the germline ends. Germline CDR1 is SGHRS and CDR2 is YFSETQ. CDR3 size: 20 residues.

The chain combines TRBV4-1 with TRBJ1-2, with 7 bases identical to TRBD1. The germline gives CDR1 MGHRA, CDR2 YSYEKL. V was clipped by 6 bases and J by 7 bases; unmatched bases: 11. The CDR3 extends over 14 amino acids. CDR3 bases: TGCGCCAGCAGTCCGACAGGGACGGGGGGTGGCTACACCTTC. Its translation is CASSPTGTGGGYTF.

The J gene is TRBJ2-2, the V gene TRBV5-1; tentative D call: TRBD1 (5 bases). This CDR3 has 14 amino acids. Trimming shortened V by 5 bases and J by 2 bases, and 10 bases separated the two germline ends. Germline values: CDR1 SGHRS, CDR2 YFSETQ. CDR3 residues: CASREGQNTGELFF. The CDR3 DNA reads as TGCGCCAGCAGGGAAGGACAAAACACCGGGGAGCTGTTTTTT.

V and J are TRBV27 and TRBJ1-3; 10 nucleotides match TRBD1. This CDR3 has 15 residues. Germline CDR1 MNHEY, CDR2 SMNVEV (reference sequence). J lost 2 bases, V lost 6 bases, and 4 bases had no gene match. The CDR3 DNA follows: TGTGCCAGCAGCCCGGACAGGGGGACTGGAAACACCATATATTTT. Its protein product is CASSPDRGTGNTIYF.

V is TRBV5-1 and J is TRBJ1-1, with 7 bases identical to TRBD1. Germline-derived CDR1 and CDR2 are SGHRS and YFSETQ. The CDR3 spans 13 residues. Unmatched junction bases numbered 4, after V lost 0 bases and J lost 8 bases. This CDR3 is CASSLVGGLEAFF. The CDR3 DNA reads as TGCGCCAGCAGCTTGGTAGGGGGCCTGGAAGCTTTCTTT.